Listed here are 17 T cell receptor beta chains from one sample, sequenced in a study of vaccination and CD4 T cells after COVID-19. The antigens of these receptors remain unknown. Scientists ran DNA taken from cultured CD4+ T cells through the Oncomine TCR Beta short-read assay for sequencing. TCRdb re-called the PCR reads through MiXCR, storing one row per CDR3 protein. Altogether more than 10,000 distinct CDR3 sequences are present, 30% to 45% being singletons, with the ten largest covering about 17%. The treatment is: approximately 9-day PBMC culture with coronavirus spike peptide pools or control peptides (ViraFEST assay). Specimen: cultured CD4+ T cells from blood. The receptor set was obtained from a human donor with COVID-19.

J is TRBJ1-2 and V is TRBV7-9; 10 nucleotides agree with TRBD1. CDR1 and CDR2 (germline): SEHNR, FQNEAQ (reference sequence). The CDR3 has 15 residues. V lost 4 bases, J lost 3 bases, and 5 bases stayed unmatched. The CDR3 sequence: CASSSSGTGDYGYTF. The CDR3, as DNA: TGTGCCAGCAGCTCGTCCGGGACAGGGGACTATGGCTACACCTTC.

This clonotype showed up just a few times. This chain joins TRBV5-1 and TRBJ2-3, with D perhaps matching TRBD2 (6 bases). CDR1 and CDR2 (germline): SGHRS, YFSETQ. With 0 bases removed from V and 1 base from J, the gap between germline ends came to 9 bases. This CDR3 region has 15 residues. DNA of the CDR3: TGCGCCAGCAGCTTGGGCGGAGGGGGCACAGATACGCAGTATTTT. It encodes CASSLGGGGTDTQYF.

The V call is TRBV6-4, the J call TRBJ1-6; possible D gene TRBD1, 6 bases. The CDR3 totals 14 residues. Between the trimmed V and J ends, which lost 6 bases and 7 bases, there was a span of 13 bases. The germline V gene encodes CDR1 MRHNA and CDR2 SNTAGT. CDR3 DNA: TGTGCCAGCAGGAGGGACACCCAAAATTCACCCCTCCACTTT. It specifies CASRRDTQNSPLHF.

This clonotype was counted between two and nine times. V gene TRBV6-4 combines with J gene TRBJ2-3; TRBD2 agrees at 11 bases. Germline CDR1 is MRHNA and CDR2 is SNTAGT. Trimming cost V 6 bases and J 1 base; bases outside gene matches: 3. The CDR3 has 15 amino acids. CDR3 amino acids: CASRVLAGGTDTQYF. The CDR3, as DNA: TGTGCCAGCAGAGTACTAGCGGGGGGCACAGATACGCAGTATTTT.

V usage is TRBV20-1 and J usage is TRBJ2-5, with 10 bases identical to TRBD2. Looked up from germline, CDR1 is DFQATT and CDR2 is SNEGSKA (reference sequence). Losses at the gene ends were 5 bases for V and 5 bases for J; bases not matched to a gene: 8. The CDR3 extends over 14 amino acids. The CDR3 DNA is TGCAGTGCTTCAAGGACTAGCGGAGGCGAGACCCAGTACTTC. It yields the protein CSASRTSGGETQYF.

The CDR3 region is CASRTDYQETQYF. For the CDR3, the DNA is TGTGCCAGCAGAACGGACTATCAAGAGACCCAGTACTTC. The rearrangement links TRBV6-1 to TRBJ2-5; maybe TRBD2 (6 bases). From germline, CDR1 is MNHNS and CDR2 SASEGT. Trimming left V 6 bases short and J 2 bases short, with 10 bases between. This CDR3 contains 13 residues.

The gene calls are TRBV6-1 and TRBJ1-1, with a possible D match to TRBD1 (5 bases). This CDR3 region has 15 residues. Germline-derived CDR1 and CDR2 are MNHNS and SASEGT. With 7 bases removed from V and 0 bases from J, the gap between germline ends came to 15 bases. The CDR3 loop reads CASTTFGGVNTEAFF. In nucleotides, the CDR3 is TGTGCCAGCACCACGTTCGGGGGGGTGAACACTGAAGCTTTCTTT.

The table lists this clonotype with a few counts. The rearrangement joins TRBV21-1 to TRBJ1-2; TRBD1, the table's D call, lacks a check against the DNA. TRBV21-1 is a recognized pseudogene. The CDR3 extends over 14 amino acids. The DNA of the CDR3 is TGTGCCAGCAGCAAAGGCAGGACAGTTTATGGCTACACCTTC. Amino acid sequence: CASSKGRTVYGYTF.

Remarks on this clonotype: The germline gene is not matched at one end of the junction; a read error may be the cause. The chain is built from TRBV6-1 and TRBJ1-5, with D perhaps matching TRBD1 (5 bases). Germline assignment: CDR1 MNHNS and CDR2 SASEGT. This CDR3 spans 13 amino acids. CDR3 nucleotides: TGTGTCAGCACGGCAGGGCGGAATCAGCCCCAGCATTTT. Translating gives CVSTAGRNQPQHF.

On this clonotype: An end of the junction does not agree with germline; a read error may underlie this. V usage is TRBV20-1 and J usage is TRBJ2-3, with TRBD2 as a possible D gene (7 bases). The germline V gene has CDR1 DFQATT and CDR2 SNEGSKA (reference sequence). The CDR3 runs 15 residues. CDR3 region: CSASPLGGGTGTQYF. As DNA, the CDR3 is TGCAGTGCTAGCCCCCTTGGCGGGGGCACAGGTACGCAGTATTTT.

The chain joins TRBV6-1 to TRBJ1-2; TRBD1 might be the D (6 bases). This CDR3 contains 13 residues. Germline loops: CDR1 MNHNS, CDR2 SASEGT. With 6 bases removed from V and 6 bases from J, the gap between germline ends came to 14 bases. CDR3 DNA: TGTGCCAGCAGGTCTAGGGGGGTACATGGCTACACCTTC. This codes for CASRSRGVHGYTF.

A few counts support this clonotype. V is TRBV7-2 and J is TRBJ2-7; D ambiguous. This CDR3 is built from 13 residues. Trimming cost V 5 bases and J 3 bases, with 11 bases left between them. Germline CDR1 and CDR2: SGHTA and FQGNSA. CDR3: CASSPPSVYEQYF. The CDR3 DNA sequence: TGTGCCAGCAGCCCCCCGTCTGTCTACGAGCAGTACTTC.

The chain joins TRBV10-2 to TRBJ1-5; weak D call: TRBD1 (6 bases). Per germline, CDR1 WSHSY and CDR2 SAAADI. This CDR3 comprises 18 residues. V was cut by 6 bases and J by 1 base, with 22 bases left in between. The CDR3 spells CASRHTGQPGTSNQPQHF. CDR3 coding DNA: TGCGCCAGCAGGCACACCGGACAGCCCGGGACCAGCAATCAGCCCCAGCATTTT.

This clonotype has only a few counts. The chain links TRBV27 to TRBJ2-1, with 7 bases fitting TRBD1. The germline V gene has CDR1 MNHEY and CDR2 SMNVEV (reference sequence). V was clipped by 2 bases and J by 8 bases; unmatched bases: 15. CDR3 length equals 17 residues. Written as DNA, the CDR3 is TGTGCCAGCAGTTTAATAGGTCCGACAGGGAAATATTATGAGCAGTTCTTC. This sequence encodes CASSLIGPTGKYYEQFF.

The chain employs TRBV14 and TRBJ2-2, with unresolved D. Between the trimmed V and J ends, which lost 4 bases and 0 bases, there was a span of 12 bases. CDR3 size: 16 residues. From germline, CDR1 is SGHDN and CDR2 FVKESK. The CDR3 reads CASSPLGNPNTGELFF. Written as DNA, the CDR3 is TGTGCCAGCAGCCCCCTGGGGAACCCGAACACCGGGGAGCTGTTTTTT.

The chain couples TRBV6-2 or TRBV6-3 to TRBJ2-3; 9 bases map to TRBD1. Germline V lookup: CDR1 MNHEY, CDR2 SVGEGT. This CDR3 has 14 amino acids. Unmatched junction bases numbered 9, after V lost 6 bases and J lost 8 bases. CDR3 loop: CASRSGTGRLTQYF. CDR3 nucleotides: TGTGCCAGCAGATCCGGGACAGGGCGCCTTACGCAGTATTTT.

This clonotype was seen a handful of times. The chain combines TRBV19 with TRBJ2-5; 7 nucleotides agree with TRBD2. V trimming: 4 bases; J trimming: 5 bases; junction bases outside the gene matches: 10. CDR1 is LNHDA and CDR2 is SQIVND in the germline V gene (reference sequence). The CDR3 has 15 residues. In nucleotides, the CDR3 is TGTGCCAGTAGTAGCCCTCCGGGGGGTCGGGAGACCCAGTACTTC. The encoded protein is CASSSPPGGRETQYF. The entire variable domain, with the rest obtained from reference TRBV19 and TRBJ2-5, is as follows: DGGITQSPKYLFRKEGQNVTLSCEQNLNHDAMYWYRQDPGQGLRLIYYSQIVNDFQKGDIAEGYSVSREKKESFPLTVTSAQKNPTAFYLCASSSPPGGRETQYFGPGTRLLVL.